The present entry profiles one T cell receptor beta chain with its context. Its antigen remains unidentified. The data stem from a study of cytomegalovirus exposure and HLA in healthy donors. Regarding the study as a whole: A few V segments could not be told apart, such as TRBV6-2 and TRBV6-3, and were left out. Information on immune exposure was restricted to one variable (CMV serostatus). In most subjects, TCR beta sequences reportedly gave accurate predictions of HLA-A and HLA-B alleles.

The V and J ends lost 6 bases and 1 base respectively, with 6 bases between them. The germline V gene encodes CDR1 SGHTA and CDR2 FQGNSA. The CDR3 has 12 amino acids. PCR primers comprised 60 Vbeta and 13 Jbeta primers. Here immunoSEQ multiplex PCR was the method, and the copy in TCRdb shows in-frame clones only, minus some. The data hold more than 150,000 clones, with roughly 80% observed a single time. This TCR was sampled from a man aged 40-50 years in good health and CMV-seropositive. Sequenced sample: PBMCs. This chain connects TRBV7-2 to TRBJ1-1, with a tentative D call TRBD1 (6 bases). The CDR3 loop is CASRGGNTEAFF. The CDR3, as DNA: TGTGCCAGCAGAGGGGGGAACACTGAAGCTTTCTTT.